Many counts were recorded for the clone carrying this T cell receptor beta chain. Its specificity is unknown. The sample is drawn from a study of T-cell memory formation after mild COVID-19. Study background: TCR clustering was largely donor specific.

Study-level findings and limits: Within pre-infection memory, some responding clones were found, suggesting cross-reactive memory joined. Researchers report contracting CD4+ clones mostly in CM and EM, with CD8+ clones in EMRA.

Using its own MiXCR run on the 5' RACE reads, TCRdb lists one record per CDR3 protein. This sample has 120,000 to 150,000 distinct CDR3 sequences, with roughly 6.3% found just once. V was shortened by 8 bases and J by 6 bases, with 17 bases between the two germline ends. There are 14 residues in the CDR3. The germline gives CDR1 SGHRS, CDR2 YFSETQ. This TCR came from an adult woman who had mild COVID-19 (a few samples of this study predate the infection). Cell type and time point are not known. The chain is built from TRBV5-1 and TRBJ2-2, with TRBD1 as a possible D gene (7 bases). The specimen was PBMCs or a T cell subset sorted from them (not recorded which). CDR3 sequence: CASSNRGGAGELFF. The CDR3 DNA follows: TGCGCCAGTTCAAACAGGGGAGGAGCCGGGGAGCTGTTTTTT. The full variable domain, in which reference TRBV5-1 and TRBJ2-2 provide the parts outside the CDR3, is KAGVTQTPRYLIKTRGQQVTLSCSPISGHRSVSWYQQTPGQGLQFLFEYFSETQRNKGNFPGRFSGRQFSNSRSEMNVSTLELGDSALYLCASSNRGGAGELFFGEGSRLTVL.